A selection of T cell receptor beta chains follows, all from one sample in a study of T cells in Graves' hyperthyroidism and ophthalmopathy. From the multiplex PCR reads, TCRdb called clonotypes with MiXCR, one entry per CDR3 protein. The sample contains some 350,000 distinct CDR3 sequences, 15% to 17% of which appear only once. Source material: blood. These TCRs come from a woman between 18 and 29 years old with Graves' hyperthyroidism that later progressed to Graves' ophthalmopathy. Both conserved end residues are part of each CDR3. Not every row has a clone size; where given, it reads once, few, many or a size class.

clone_size v_call cdr3_aa
many TRBV3-1 CASSQDTTSSGNTIYF
many TRBV6-1 CASRGTGLARQETQYF
many TRBV7-2 CASSLVLGGTSGGVTDTQYF
. TRBV6-1 CASRAGVNYGYTF
few TRBV12-3/TRBV12-4 CASRLQSTGELFF
few TRBV29-1 CSVTRGAGYYNEQFF
many TRBV14 CASSRFSGGVQETQYF
few TRBV2 CASSGTGIRTQYF
few TRBV20-1 CSANREPNEKLFF
few TRBV3-1 CASSPDREFYEQYF
many TRBV30 CASTPGQGNTGELFF
many TRBV6-5 CASSYSWKLGAFF
. TRBV12-3/TRBV12-4 CASSHRGGGYEQYF
. TRBV11-2 CASSKTGNANEQYF
. TRBV12-3/TRBV12-4 CASSSMRRPTGNTIYF
. TRBV27 CASRGTSVYEQYF
. TRBV7-2 CASSLVAASGNTIYF
. TRBV10-3 CAIRVGTSSAGELFF
few TRBV27 CASSSRTSGFPLAKNIQYF
few TRBV9 CASSAYQGAENIQYF
many TRBV20-1 CSARDAGGVNEQYF
many TRBV15 CATSRVLAGLYEQYF
. TRBV6-1 CASSLAGLPSDTQYF
few TRBV18 CASSPNRIDTIYF
many TRBV18 CASSGTGSYEQYF
. TRBV7-2 CASSIQTDRGSNQPLHF
once TRBV12-5 CASGEGLAGYNEQFF
many TRBV6-2/TRBV6-3 CASKKLQGDRNTEAFF
many TRBV6-6 CASSYSETGQSYNEQFF
many TRBV6-1 CASRRSGTGVREQYF
many TRBV3-1 CASSHDGDTQYF
. TRBV6-2/TRBV6-3 CASSHDRIEAGELFF
many TRBV28 CASSSTVGTGELFF
few TRBV6-1 CASRDRTTYEQYF
many TRBV3-1 CASSQAHEQYF
. TRBV6-1 CASRGSGRNTGELFF
many TRBV20-1 CSAPRWEGYEQYF
. TRBV6-5 CASSYRSGWIEQYF
few TRBV2 CASLGGREQYF
. TRBV7-6 CASSLVGVEQFF
. TRBV18 CASSPRTAYNEQFF
few TRBV4-2 CASSQDTKGGTAYYTF
many TRBV20-1 CSASQGTSVSQEQFF
. TRBV7-6 CASSPIRDRVSYEQYF
many TRBV27 CASSLSVGAFVSEQFF
many TRBV28 CASSSRPGQGSYEQYF
many TRBV15 CATSRVYGVLQETQYF
many TRBV12-3/TRBV12-4 CASSLKDLRYEQYF